Included here is one T cell receptor beta chain sequence, with context. Its antigen is currently unknown. The sample belongs to a study of cytomegalovirus exposure and HLA in healthy donors. Findings and limits, study-wide: Rarity held for most TCR sequences, but there were some public TCRs that occurred in many donors. Investigators reported some 150 TCR beta chains as tied to cytomegalovirus. Confirmation in vitro established that a few CMV-associated chains were specific for CMV antigens.

Among the 120 subjects of the validation cohort, separate from the roughly 730-subject first cohort, were the donors. Generated by immunoSEQ multiplex PCR, the TCRdb table keeps only in-frame clones and is missing some. The sample lists around 190,000 clones; more than 75% were seen once. This CDR3 spans 16 amino acids. Germline V gene data show CDR1 as SQVTM and CDR2 as ANQGSEA. Unmatched junction bases numbered 15, after V lost 6 bases and J lost 6 bases. The TCR originated in a woman under 30 in good health and CMV-seronegative. Sequencing input: PBMCs. The chain is built from TRBV29-1 and TRBJ2-1, with 9 bases identical to TRBD2. The DNA for the CDR3 is TGCAGCGTAAGTACCGCCGGGACTAGCACTTCCAATGAGCAGTTCTTC. Amino acid sequence: CSVSTAGTSTSNEQFF.